Shown below are 2 T cell receptor beta chains from a single sample sequenced in a study of cytomegalovirus exposure and HLA in healthy donors. The PCR used 60 Vbeta and 13 Jbeta primers. This table comes from immunoSEQ multiplex PCR, and its TCRdb copy is limited to in-frame clones, with some not included. The sample includes some 160,000 clones, approximately 80% of them seen just once. Material for sequencing was PBMCs. The receptors were gathered from a man over 45 in good health and CMV-seropositive.

This rearrangement joins TRBV11-1 to TRBJ1-1; D gene ambiguous. CDR1 SGHAT and CDR2 FQDESV come from the germline V gene (reference sequence). Trimming pared 5 bases from V and 7 bases from J, leaving 23 bases between. This CDR3 has 16 residues. The CDR3 coding sequence is TGTGCCAGCAGCCCGACCCTGACATATCCGAGGGTTGAAGCTTTCTTT. This gives the protein CASSPTLTYPRVEAFF. Full variable domain (outside the CDR3, taken from reference TRBV11-1 and TRBJ1-1): EAEVAQSPRYKITEKSQAVAFWCDPISGHATLYWYRQILGQGPELLVQFQDESVVDDSQLPKDRFSAERLKGVDSTLKIQPAELGDSAMYLCASSPTLTYPRVEAFFGQGTRLTVV.

The chain employs TRBV19 and TRBJ2-6; maybe TRBD2 (6 bases). V was cut by 11 bases and J by 2 bases, with 7 bases left in between. CDR1 LNHDA and CDR2 SQIVND come from the germline V gene (reference sequence). The CDR3 covers 12 residues. This CDR3 reads CAGGAGANVLTF. The CDR3 bases are TGTGCCGGCGGGGCTGGGGCCAACGTCCTGACTTTC.